The 2 T cell receptor beta chains listed next were all sequenced from one sample in a study of cytomegalovirus exposure and HLA in healthy donors (dated by TCRdb to between 2016 and 2019). The library was prepared using the immunoSEQ multiplex PCR assay. The multiplex PCR relied on a mix of 60 forward primers for TCR Vbeta segments and 13 reverse primers for TCR Jbeta segments. In its TCRdb copy, this immuneACCESS table keeps in-frame sequences only and misses some clones. Where compared with another copy, unresolved V genes explain less than half of these, and the others have no known cause. In all, the sample holds around 140,000 clones, and over 70% of those were seen once. The ten largest clonotypes hold about 1.5% of the sample. Sample: PBMCs. The source is a woman between 18 and 29 years old in good health and CMV-seronegative.

The chain recombines TRBV25-1 with TRBJ2-5, with D maybe TRBD1 (6 bases). Germline CDR1 MGHDK, CDR2 SYGVNS. The CDR3 extends over 15 amino acids. Trimming pared 3 bases from V and 5 bases from J, leaving 16 bases between. The CDR3 nucleotides read TGTGCCAGCAGTGAGTCCCTGGGGGCGGAGGAGACCCAGTACTTC. Its protein is CASSESLGAEETQYF.

This rearrangement joins TRBV19 to TRBJ1-5, with D uncertain. The CDR3 spans 12 residues. With 6 bases removed from V and 3 bases from J, the gap between germline ends came to 6 bases. Germline V gene data show CDR1 as LNHDA and CDR2 as SQIVND (reference sequence). This chain's CDR3 is CASSPNNQPQHF. CDR3 nucleotide sequence: TGTGCCAGTAGCCCAAACAATCAGCCCCAGCATTTT.